Below, 3 T cell receptor beta chains from the same sample are listed, as sequenced in a study of T cell repertoires in cytomegalovirus infection. MiXCR, applied by TCRdb to the reads, yields one record per CDR3 protein. The top ten clones hold 48% of a sample with approximately 590,000 distinct CDR3 sequences, just under 40% of them seen once. Their cognate antigens are unknown. The sequences come from cultured PBMCs, collected from culture after CMV antigen stimulation. The receptors derive from a human donor in good health (CMV status not recorded). Some clones in this sample may be carry-over from other donors' samples.

The chain recombines TRBV7-9 with TRBJ2-5; TRBD1 agrees at 7 bases. CDR1 is SEHNR, CDR2 FQNEAQ, per germline (reference sequence). J lost 4 bases, V lost 3 bases, and 8 bases had no gene match. This CDR3 contains 15 residues. The chain's CDR3 is CASSFATGRGETQYF. In DNA, the CDR3 is TGTGCCAGCAGCTTCGCGACAGGGCGCGGAGAGACCCAGTACTTC.

This rearrangement joins TRBV10-2 to TRBJ2-7; D is unclear. V was shortened by 2 bases and J by 3 bases, with 8 bases between the two germline ends. The length of the CDR3 is 13 residues. Germline V gives CDR1 WSHSY, CDR2 SAAADI. CDR3 sequence: CASSEGPNYEQYF. Here the CDR3 DNA reads TGCGCCAGCAGTGAGGGCCCGAACTACGAGCAGTACTTC.

This clonotype was counted a few times. J is TRBJ2-3 and V is TRBV7-8, with 8 bases that match TRBD1. Germline V gene lookup returns CDR1 SGHVS and CDR2 FQNEAQ. V trimming: 4 bases; J trimming: 2 bases; junction bases outside the gene matches: 5. CDR3 length: 15 residues. The CDR3 coding sequence is TGTGCCAGCAGCTCTCGGACAGGGTCCACAGATACGCAGTATTTT. This sequence encodes CASSSRTGSTDTQYF.